The 5 T cell receptor beta chains in this list originate from one sample, sequenced in a study of blood T cell repertoires in COVID-19. Generated by immunoSEQ multiplex PCR, the TCRdb table keeps only in-frame clones and is missing some. The sample consists of around 310,000 clones, around 92% of them appearing once. Sequencing input: PBMCs or T cells enriched from blood (not recorded which). Source of these receptors: a woman aged 25 to 39 who had recovered from COVID-19.

The chain is built from TRBV23-1 and TRBJ1-1, with 8 nucleotides matching TRBD1. TRBV23-1 is identified as an open reading frame with a role that is uncertain. With V trimmed by 7 bases and J by 0 bases, 22 bases remained unmatched. This CDR3 comprises 20 residues. For the CDR3, the DNA is TGCGCCAGCATAAAACCCCGACAGAGGGGACAGGCGCAGATGAACACTGAAGCTTTCTTT. Translated, it gives CASIKPRQRGQAQMNTEAFF.

This sequence joins TRBV19 and TRBJ2-3; a possible D gene is TRBD2 (6 bases). From germline, CDR1 is LNHDA and CDR2 SQIVND (reference sequence). V lost 7 bases and J 2 bases, leaving 10 bases between the germline ends. CDR3 length: 13 residues. The CDR3 sequence is CASMASVTDTQYF. For the CDR3, the DNA is TGTGCCAGTATGGCTAGCGTCACAGATACGCAGTATTTT.

V usage is TRBV20-1 and J usage is TRBJ2-3; 10 nucleotides align to TRBD2. V was clipped by 3 bases and J by 6 bases; unmatched bases: 9. The V gene's germline CDR1 is DFQATT and CDR2 SNEGSKA (reference sequence). CDR3 size: 15 residues. The CDR3 DNA is TGCAGTGCTAGTGACGGAGCGGGAGGGCCCGATACGCAGTATTTT. Its translation is CSASDGAGGPDTQYF.

The chain joins TRBV14 to TRBJ2-3; TRBD2 aligns across 7 bases. CDR3 length: 14 residues. J lost 2 bases, V lost 8 bases, and 7 bases had no gene match. Germline values: CDR1 SGHDN, CDR2 FVKESK. The DNA for the CDR3 is TGTGCCAGCCAACCTAGCGGATACACAGATACGCAGTATTTT. It yields the protein CASQPSGYTDTQYF.

V gene TRBV11-3 combines with J gene TRBJ2-2, with TRBD2 matching 9 bases. The J segment lost 5 bases and the V segment lost 2 bases, leaving 0 bases of the junction unmatched. Germline loops: CDR1 SGHNT, CDR2 YENEEA. This CDR3 is built from 14 residues. The CDR3 DNA follows: TGTGCCAGCAGCTTAAGCGGGGGGACCGGGGAGCTGTTTTTT. As protein: CASSLSGGTGELFF. The whole variable domain, filled in from reference TRBV11-3 and TRBJ2-2, reads EAGVVQSPRYKIIEKKQPVAFWCNPISGHNTLYWYLQNLGQGPELLIRYENEEAVDDSQLPKDRFSAERLKGVDSTLKIQPAELGDSAVYLCASSLSGGTGELFFGEGSRLTVL.